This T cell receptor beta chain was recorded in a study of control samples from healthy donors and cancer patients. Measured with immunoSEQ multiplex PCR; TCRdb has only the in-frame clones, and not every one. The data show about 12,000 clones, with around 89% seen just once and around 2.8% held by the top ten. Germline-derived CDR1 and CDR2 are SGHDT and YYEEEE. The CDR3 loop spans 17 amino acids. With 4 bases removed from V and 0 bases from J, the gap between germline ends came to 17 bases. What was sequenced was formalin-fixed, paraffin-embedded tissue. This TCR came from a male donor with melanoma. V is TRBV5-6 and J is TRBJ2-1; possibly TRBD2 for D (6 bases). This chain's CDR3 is CASSAWARGTSYNEQFF. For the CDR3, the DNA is TGTGCCAGCAGCGCCTGGGCACGCGGGACCTCCTACAATGAGCAGTTCTTC.